This is a list of T cell receptor beta chains from one sample in a study of blood T cell repertoires in COVID-19. Using immunoSEQ multiplex PCR, the repertoire was profiled, and TCRdb retains in-frame clones only, with some absent. Of about 270,000 clones in the sample, around 93% were seen once. Sequencing was carried out using PBMCs or T cells enriched from blood (not recorded which). The receptors here all came from a man aged 35 to 55 who had been exposed to COVID-19. CDR3s include the opening cysteine and the closing phenylalanine or tryptophan. The D gene is left open where the match is weak. Not all rows give a size; the values are once, few, many and, for expanded clones, a class.

NA	NA	TRBV7-9	TRBJ1-5	CASSYSNQPQHF	TGTGCCAGCAGCTATAGTAATCAGCCCCAGCATTTT
NA	NA	TRBV7-2	TRBJ1-4	CASSRMRESEGEKLFF	TGTGCCAGCAGCAGAATGCGGGAGTCTGAGGGGGAAAAACTGTTTTTT
NA	NA	TRBV28	TRBJ1-1	CASMKVSVGGRTEAFF	TGTGCCAGCATGAAGGTTTCGGTTGGGGGGAGGACTGAAGCTTTCTTT
once	TRBD1	TRBV19	TRBJ1-1	CASSIFGTANTEAFF	TGTGCCAGTAGTATCTTCGGGACAGCCAACACTGAAGCTTTCTTT
NA	NA	TRBV5-6	TRBJ1-1	CASSLDIGLPTEAFF	TGTGCCAGCAGCTTGGATATCGGACTACCCACTGAAGCTTTCTTT
NA	NA	TRBV7-9	TRBJ1-6	CASSLGQDNSPLHF	TGTGCCAGCAGCTTGGGACAAGATAATTCACCCCTCCACTTT
NA	NA	TRBV23-1	TRBJ2-7	CAINEGVLTYEQYF	TGCGCCATCAACGAGGGGGTATTAACCTACGAGCAGTACTTC
NA	NA	TRBV4-3	TRBJ2-3	CASSQDLTSSDTQYF	TGCGCCAGCAGCCAAGATCTTACTAGTTCGGATACGCAGTATTTT
NA	TRBD2	TRBV5-4	TRBJ2-7	CASSLEAGGAYEQYF	TGTGCCAGCAGCTTGGAGGCGGGAGGGGCCTACGAGCAGTACTTC
NA	NA	TRBV7-9	TRBJ1-1	CASSLGQEVAFF	TGTGCCAGCAGCTTAGGCCAAGAGGTAGCTTTCTTT
NA	TRBD2	TRBV27	TRBJ2-3	CASSSSSGRTDTQYF	TGTGCCAGCAGTTCGTCTAGCGGGAGAACAGATACGCAGTATTTT
once	TRBD2	TRBV5-1	TRBJ2-1	CASSVPLAGGQFF	TGCGCCAGCAGCGTACCCCTAGCGGGAGGACAGTTCTTC
NA	TRBD1	TRBV24-1	TRBJ1-5	CATSESGTGSAESNQPQHF	TGTGCCACCAGTGAGTCCGGGACAGGATCGGCGGAGAGCAATCAGCCCCAGCATTTT
NA	TRBD1	TRBV5-1	TRBJ1-2	CASSLAGTGTGPNYGYTF	TGCGCCAGCAGCTTGGCCGGGACAGGGACGGGTCCTAACTATGGCTACACCTTC
NA	NA	TRBV12-3/TRBV12-4	TRBJ1-2	CASSLRWDGYTF	TGTGCCAGCAGTTTGCGGTGGGATGGCTACACCTTC
few	TRBD1	TRBV19	TRBJ1-2	CASSISQGLIGYTF	TGTGCCAGTAGTATTTCACAGGGGCTCATTGGCTACACCTTC
few	NA	TRBV6-5	TRBJ2-2	CASSNPNTGELFF	TGTGCCAGCAGTAATCCAAACACCGGGGAGCTGTTTTTT
NA	TRBD1	TRBV5-6	TRBJ2-5	CASTHYRGSFQETQYF	TGTGCCAGCACCCATTACAGGGGGTCTTTCCAAGAGACCCAGTACTTC
NA	TRBD2	TRBV7-3	TRBJ2-1	CASSLSAGVSNEQFF	TGTGCCAGCAGCTTGTCGGCGGGGGTAAGCAATGAGCAGTTCTTC